Presented here are 20 T cell receptor beta chains from one specimen sequenced in a study of low-dose radiotherapy and immunotherapy resistance in tumors. The sample's time point: before trial treatment. With TRAV- and TRBV-specific primers, first-strand cDNA was made, covering the alpha and beta chains. With a V-primer adapter and a constant-region primer, TCRs were amplified for about 20 PCR cycles. TCRdb recomputed calls from the reads with MiXCR, one row per CDR3 protein. Here the sample spans some 60,000 distinct CDR3 sequences, around 27% being singletons. The specimen was PBMCs, collected before treatment. The receptors stem from a male donor with rectosigmoid adenocarcinoma.

This chain joins TRBV6-4 and TRBJ2-3; TRBD2 is a possible D gene (6 bases). This CDR3 is built from 14 residues. Trimming pared 7 bases from V and 0 bases from J, leaving 11 bases between. Looked up from germline, CDR1 is MRHNA and CDR2 is SNTAGT. CDR3 region: CASMHGTSTDTQYF. In DNA, the CDR3 is TGTGCCAGCATGCACGGGACTAGCACAGATACGCAGTATTTT.

The table lists this clonotype with a few counts. This rearrangement joins TRBV24-1 to TRBJ2-5; 8 bases are shared with TRBD1. The trim removed 3 bases at V and 7 bases at J, leaving 3 bases unmatched. The length of the CDR3 is 13 residues. Germline V lookup: CDR1 KGHDR, CDR2 SFDVKD. CDR3 sequence (DNA): TGTGCCACCAGTGATGGACAGGGCCCGACCCAGTACTTC. Amino acids: CATSDGQGPTQYF.

The J gene is TRBJ2-1, the V gene TRBV5-5; the D gene is possibly TRBD1 (6 bases). Germline V gene sequence: CDR1 SGHKS, CDR2 YYEKEE (reference sequence). V lost 2 bases and J 4 bases, leaving 13 bases between the germline ends. The CDR3 spans 15 residues. The CDR3 sequence is CASSFRDNSYNEQFF. CDR3 nucleotides: TGTGCCAGCAGCTTCCGGGACAACTCATACAATGAGCAGTTCTTC.

This clonotype occurred many times. The chain recombines TRBV6-6 with TRBJ2-5; TRBD1 or TRBD2 may be the D gene (5 bases each). The V gene's germline CDR1 is MNHNY and CDR2 SVGAGI (reference sequence). The CDR3 spans 14 residues. Trimming removed 6 bases at V and 4 bases at J, with 15 bases between. CDR3 amino acids: CASSWDPVGETQYF. The CDR3 DNA reads TGTGCCAGCAGCTGGGACCCGGTGGGAGAGACCCAGTACTTC.

This clonotype was detected ten times or more. This is likely a read error, given that the CDR3 carries no conserved phenylalanine or tryptophan at its end. The DNA is left out, because the CDR3 cannot be placed on it with certainty; the CDR3 is given as TCRdb lists it. The rearrangement joins TRBV23-1 to TRBJ1-1; the table's D call TRBD1 went unverified against the DNA. TRBV23-1 is placed among ORFs of uncertain function. A total of 10 residues make up the CDR3, ends included. This CDR3 is CASSNYRGRS.

This clonotype was recorded many times. V usage is TRBV7-2 and J usage is TRBJ1-3, with D uncertain. The ends were cut back, 5 bases at V and 0 bases at J, with 17 bases in the middle. The CDR3 extends over 17 amino acids. The V gene's germline CDR1 is SGHTA and CDR2 FQGNSA. CDR3 loop: CASSPQVELSSGNTIYF. The CDR3 nucleotides are TGTGCCAGCAGCCCCCAGGTAGAACTGAGCTCTGGAAACACCATATATTTT.

This clonotype has just a few counts. The chain employs TRBV20-1 and TRBJ2-2, with D perhaps given as TRBD1 or TRBD2 (6 bases each). Between the trimmed V and J ends, which lost 3 bases and 4 bases, there was a span of 18 bases. CDR1 and CDR2 (germline): DFQATT, SNEGSKA (reference sequence). This CDR3 contains 16 residues. CDR3 sequence: CSARGGSISSTGELFF. CDR3 in DNA: TGCAGTGCTAGGGGGGGCTCCATCTCTTCCACCGGGGAGCTGTTTTTT.

This clonotype has a count of ten or more. The rearrangement links TRBV6-2 or TRBV6-3 to TRBJ1-2, with a possible D match to TRBD1 (5 bases). Germline loops: CDR1 MNHEY, CDR2 SVGEGT. Trimming removed 5 bases at V and 2 bases at J, with 18 bases between. The CDR3 loop spans 16 amino acids. CDR3 in amino acids: CASSRRVVGTNYGYTF. The CDR3 region has the DNA TGTGCCAGCAGTCGGAGGGTAGTAGGGACCAACTATGGCTACACCTTC.

This clonotype was counted ten times or more. This chain joins TRBV7-3 and TRBJ2-5, with 10 bases fitting TRBD1. Germline-derived CDR1 and CDR2 are SGHTA and FQGTGA. This CDR3 has 14 residues. With V trimmed by 5 bases and J by 5 bases, 5 bases remained unmatched. In DNA form, the CDR3 reads TGTGCCAGCAGCATGACAGGGGGCAGGGAGACCCAGTACTTC. The encoded protein is CASSMTGGRETQYF.

This clonotype was recorded at least ten times. The chain employs TRBV4-1 and TRBJ1-2; D is ambiguous. CDR3 size: 14 residues. The germline CDR1 and CDR2 sequences are MGHRA and YSYEKL. Trimming took 0 bases from V and 7 from J, leaving 12 bases between them. As DNA, the CDR3 is TGCGCCAGCAGCCAAGATGTGGGGATCGGTGGCTACACCTTC. Protein sequence: CASSQDVGIGGYTF.

Regarding this clonotype: One base away lies a much larger clone, so this may be a sequencing read error. The chain couples TRBV28 to TRBJ2-1; possible D gene TRBD1, 6 bases. V was clipped by 5 bases and J by 10 bases, with 21 bases between them. The CDR3 is made up of 15 amino acids. Germline V gene sequence: CDR1 MDHEN, CDR2 SYDVKM. CDR3 sequence reads: CASSPTGRSSYEQFF. The CDR3 DNA is TGTGCCAGCAGTCCAACAGGGCGGAGCTCCTACGAGCAGTTCTTC.

This clonotype was observed once. V is TRBV2 and J is TRBJ2-1; no clear D gene. The CDR3 is 12 residues long. Germline V gene sequence: CDR1 SNHLY, CDR2 FYNNEI. Between the trimmed V and J ends, which lost 2 bases and 9 bases, there was a span of 8 bases. CDR3 in DNA: TGTGCCAGCAGTGAATCGCTGGGTGAGCAGTTCTTC. Translation gives CASSESLGEQFF.

This sequence joins TRBV2 and TRBJ2-7; 8 bases fit TRBD2. The last part of the DNA fits TRBJ2-1 better; the J call may be wrong. In germline, CDR1 is SNHLY, CDR2 FYNNEI. CDR3 size: 17 residues. The chain's CDR3 is CAAPEVAYGRAHNEQFF. CDR3 nucleotides: TGTGCCGCCCCTGAGGTAGCCTACGGGAGGGCTCACAATGAGCAGTTCTTC.

This clonotype came up a few times. The chain combines TRBV4-3 with TRBJ2-7, with 7 positions matching TRBD1. This CDR3 is built from 17 residues. In germline, CDR1 is LGHNA, CDR2 YSLEER. The J segment lost 2 bases and the V segment lost 5 bases, leaving 15 bases of the junction unmatched. CDR3 DNA: TGCGCCAGCAGCGTATACCTTGGGACAGCCAAGCCCTACGAGCAGTACTTC. Protein: CASSVYLGTAKPYEQYF.

Many counts were recorded for this clonotype. The genes are TRBV6-2 or TRBV6-3 and TRBJ2-1, with D hard to call. Germline CDR1 MNHEY, CDR2 SVGEGT. V gave up 6 bases and J gave up 0 bases, with 3 bases separating them. The CDR3 is 12 residues long. CDR3 in amino acids: CASSPSYNEQFF. The CDR3 region has the DNA TGTGCCAGCAGCCCCTCCTACAATGAGCAGTTCTTC.

The V and J genes are TRBV3-1 and TRBJ2-7, with D possibly matching TRBD2 (6 bases). This CDR3 has 14 residues. Per the germline V gene, CDR1 is LGHDT and CDR2 is YNNKEL (reference sequence). V lost 5 bases and J 2 bases, leaving 13 bases between the germline ends. CDR3 bases: TGTGCCAGCAGCTCCTCGCAGCGGGCCTACGAGCAGTACTTC. Translating gives CASSSSQRAYEQYF.

This chain joins TRBV29-1 and TRBJ1-2; D possibly corresponds to TRBD1 (6 bases). Trimming left V 2 bases short and J 8 bases short, with 9 bases between. Germline assignment: CDR1 SQVTM and CDR2 ANQGSEA. The CDR3 covers 11 residues. DNA for the CDR3: TGCAGCGTTGAACAGGGGCTGGGCTACACCTTC. Amino acid sequence: CSVEQGLGYTF.

This clonotype was seen a handful of times. It differs at one base from a far larger clone, so likely a read error. V and J are TRBV28 and TRBJ2-1; D call uncertain. This CDR3 contains 14 residues. From germline, CDR1 is MDHEN and CDR2 SYDVKM. V gave up 3 bases and J gave up 10 bases, with 16 bases separating them. CDR3 residues: CASSLARGSYEQFF. The CDR3 nucleotides read TGTGCCAGCAGTTTGGCCAGAGGTTCCTACGAGCAGTTCTTC. The whole variable domain, filled in from reference TRBV28 and TRBJ2-1, reads DVKVTQSSRYLVKRTGEKVFLECVQDMDHENMFWYRQDPGLGLRLIYFSYDVKMKEKGDIPEGYSVSREKKERFSLILESASTNQTSMYLCASSLARGSYEQFFGPGTRLTVL.

This clonotype was detected ten times or more. The V and J genes are TRBV27 and TRBJ2-3; 10 bases match TRBD2. The CDR3 consists of 14 residues. CDR1 and CDR2 (germline): MNHEY, SMNVEV (reference sequence). V lost 8 bases, J lost 0 bases, and 2 bases stayed unmatched. CDR3 residues: CASGGLASTDTQYF. For the CDR3, the DNA is TGTGCCAGCGGGGGACTAGCGAGCACAGATACGCAGTATTTT.

In its sample, this clonotype was seen many times. This chain connects TRBV3-1 to TRBJ2-5, with 15 bases aligning to TRBD2. The CDR3 covers 16 residues. CDR1 and CDR2 (germline): LGHDT, YNNKEL (reference sequence). V was pared by 3 bases and J by 3 bases, with 2 bases of the junction left unmatched. The CDR3 coding sequence is TGTGCCAGCAGCCAGGGGACTAGCGGGGGGAAAGAGACCCAGTACTTC. It encodes CASSQGTSGGKETQYF.